This TCR beta chain emerged from a study of T cells in women clearing cervical HPV infection. MY09/MY11 PCR detected cervical HPV DNA; dot-blot assigned genotypes. In regard to this clone: Antigen specificity is unknown. The read terminates 3 residues before the CDR3 end, so the remaining end is supplied by the germline J gene.

The CDR3 is 16 amino acids. V was shortened by 7 bases and J by 2 bases, with 21 bases between the two germline ends. Per the germline V gene, CDR1 is MDHEN and CDR2 is SYDVKM. TCR beta CDR3 amplified by multiplex PCR from approximately 1,300 ng genomic DNA. The table came from immunoSEQ multiplex PCR; TCRdb's copy has only in-frame clones and leaves some out. The listing contains 25,000 to 35,000 clones. Study results and limitations: Repertoire richness, not evenness, was significantly elevated in CIN3+ cases versus controls.

The clonotype originates from a woman between 18 and 75 years old with a cervical HPV16 infection that either progressed to CIN3+ or cleared (not recorded which). The sequencing sample was made of blood buffy coat. The chain carries TRBV28 and TRBJ2-7; perhaps D is TRBD1 or TRBD2 (6 bases each). Incomplete CDR3 DNA: TGTGCCAGCACTTTCCCGGGAGAAGGGGGAACCTACGAG. It translates to CASTFPGEGGTYE. The complete CDR3 reads CASTFPGEGGTYEQYF.